Following are 32 T cell receptor beta chains from one sample sequenced in a study of blood T cells in healthy people across ages. With a J-beta primer mix and a sample-barcoded 5' primer, a second PCR ran about 7 to 12 cycles. TCRdb redid the calling of the 5' RACE reads with MiXCR, one entry per CDR3 protein. The data contain about 780,000 distinct CDR3 sequences, about 47% of them singletons. Sample: blood. The receptors come from an older man in good health.

This clonotype showed up many times. The rearrangement joins TRBV10-3 to TRBJ2-3; D gene unclear. The V end was cut by 2 bases, the J end by 1 base, with 16 bases between. This CDR3 contains 17 residues. The germline CDR1 and CDR2 sequences are ENHRY and SYGVKD. The CDR3 DNA reads TGTGCCATCAGTGAGACCCGAACAGCGAGCGGCACAGATACGCAGTATTTT. This translates into CAISETRTASGTDTQYF.

The chain employs TRBV29-1 and TRBJ2-3; 7 bases match TRBD2. CDR1 and CDR2 from the germline V gene are SQVTM and ANQGSEA. V lost 8 bases and J lost 3; bases outside the gene matches: 11. The length of the CDR3 is 14 residues. The CDR3 region has the DNA TGCAGCTCTGTCTCGGGGGGAATTACAGATACGCAGTATTTT. It translates to CSSVSGGITDTQYF.

This clonotype appeared many times. This chain connects TRBV7-2 to TRBJ2-1; 9 bases map to TRBD2. The V gene end was trimmed by 3 bases and the J gene end by 6 bases; junction bases not matched to a gene: 3. Germline V gene lookup returns CDR1 SGHTA and CDR2 FQGNSA. This CDR3 region has 14 residues. CDR3 sequence (DNA): TGTGCCAGCAGCTTGGGACTAGCTGCCAATGAGCAGTTCTTC. Its translation is CASSLGLAANEQFF.

The DNA of the CDR3 is TGTGCCAGCGGGAGGGGCGGCACTGAAGCTTTCTTT. Protein: CASGRGGTEAFF. The chain links TRBV7-9 to TRBJ1-1, with D perhaps matching TRBD1 (5 bases). Germline V gene data show CDR1 as SEHNR and CDR2 as FQNEAQ (reference sequence). This CDR3 is built from 12 residues. The V end lost 8 bases, the J end lost 4 bases, and 11 bases lay between the germline ends.

The chain carries TRBV5-1 and TRBJ2-5; D might be TRBD1 (6 bases). The germline gives CDR1 SGHRS, CDR2 YFSETQ. The CDR3 contains 14 residues. V dropped 4 bases and J dropped 11 bases, with 21 bases sitting between them. The CDR3 coding sequence is TGCGCCAGCAGCCCTGGGAGCCGAGGGGGTGAGCAGTACTTC. This codes for CASSPGSRGGEQYF.

The gene calls are TRBV7-9 and TRBJ2-3, with D perhaps matching TRBD2 (5 bases). V lost 5 bases and J 10 bases, leaving 16 bases between the germline ends. The CDR3 sequence is 13 residues long. The V gene's germline CDR1 is SEHNR and CDR2 FQNEAQ (reference sequence). The CDR3 region is CASSGTRESPQYF. CDR3 DNA: TGTGCCAGCAGCGGCACTAGGGAGAGTCCGCAGTATTTT. Full variable domain (remainder filled in from reference TRBV7-9 and TRBJ2-3): DTGVSQNPRHKITKRGQNVTFRCDPISEHNRLYWYRQTLGQGPEFLTYFQNEAQLEKSRLLSDRFSAERPKGSFSTLEIQRTEQGDSAMYLCASSGTRESPQYFGPGTRLTVL.

This clonotype was observed once. One end of the junction does not line up with germline, which may come from a read error. The chain links TRBV9 to TRBJ2-5, with D possibly TRBD2 on 7 matching bases. Germline V gene sequence: CDR1 SGDLS, CDR2 YYNGEE. CDR3 length equals 15 residues. The CDR3 nucleotides are TGTGCCAGCAGTGTAGGGGGGGGATTACAAGAGACCGAGTACTTC. Protein: CASSVGGGLQETEYF.

This clonotype occurred a few times. The chain carries TRBV28 and TRBJ2-7, with D possibly being TRBD1 (5 bases). From germline, CDR1 is MDHEN and CDR2 SYDVKM. V dropped 5 bases and J dropped 7 bases, with 15 bases sitting between them. This CDR3 has 13 residues. The CDR3 DNA sequence: TGTGCCAGCAGTCTCTCACAGGTTCGGGAGCAGTACTTC. This sequence encodes CASSLSQVREQYF.

This clonotype has more than one count but fewer than ten. This chain uses TRBV29-1 with TRBJ2-5, with D possibly matching TRBD1 (5 bases). The germline gives CDR1 SQVTM, CDR2 ANQGSEA. Trimming removed 5 bases from V and 3 bases from J, with 13 bases in between. The CDR3 length is 13 residues. The CDR3 coding sequence is TGCAGCGTTCCCCGCAGGGAAGAAGAGACCCAGTACTTC. Its protein product is CSVPRREEETQYF.

The rearrangement joins TRBV7-2 to TRBJ2-3, with 10 bases aligning to TRBD2. This CDR3 is 16 amino acids long. Germline V gene sequence: CDR1 SGHTA, CDR2 FQGNSA. V shed 3 bases, J shed 3 bases, and the junction held 6 bases outside the gene matches. The CDR3 loop reads CASSFSSGSKTDTQYF. For the CDR3, the DNA is TGTGCCAGCAGCTTCTCTAGCGGGAGTAAGACAGATACGCAGTATTTT.

This clonotype was observed a few times. V is TRBV11-2 and J is TRBJ2-3, with D tentatively TRBD2 (6 bases). CDR1 is SGHAT, CDR2 FQNNGV, per germline. V lost 4 bases to trimming and J lost 2 bases, with 13 bases between them. This CDR3 comprises 15 residues. CDR3: CASSSSSGYTDTQYF. CDR3 bases: TGTGCCAGCAGCTCGTCAAGCGGGTACACAGATACGCAGTATTTT.

V is TRBV12-3 or TRBV12-4 and J is TRBJ1-1; tentative D call: TRBD1 (5 bases). The germline V and J ends were trimmed by 9 bases and 1 base, with 15 bases remaining between them. The CDR3 totals 14 residues. This CDR3 reads CASTTRTGNTEAFF. The CDR3 DNA sequence: TGTGCCAGTACTACGCGAACAGGGAACACTGAAGCTTTCTTT.

The chain combines TRBV20-1 with TRBJ1-5, with a possible D match to TRBD1 (5 bases). Trimming shortened V by 0 bases and J by 11 bases, and 17 bases separated the two germline ends. The CDR3 extends over 14 amino acids. Germline V gives CDR1 DFQATT, CDR2 SNEGSKA (reference sequence). The chain's CDR3 is CSARDTQGGRTQHF. CDR3 nucleotide sequence: TGCAGTGCTAGAGATACCCAGGGTGGAAGAACCCAGCATTTT.

The chain is built from TRBV5-6 and TRBJ2-6; 14 bases map to TRBD2. Germline CDR1 SGHDT, CDR2 YYEEEE. With 4 bases clipped from V and 0 bases from J, the junction kept 3 bases outside the gene matches. The CDR3 has 18 amino acids. The DNA for the CDR3 is TGTGCCAGCAGCCGGACTAGCGGGAGGTTCTCTGGGGCCAACGTCCTGACTTTC. Its translation is CASSRTSGRFSGANVLTF.

This chain uses TRBV2 with TRBJ2-5, with D possibly matching TRBD2 (6 bases). The germline CDR1 and CDR2 sequences are SNHLY and FYNNEI. V shed 1 base and J shed 13 bases, with 19 bases lying between them. CDR3 length: 14 residues. CDR3 protein: CASSEVGGTRAAYF. DNA of the CDR3: TGTGCCAGCAGTGAAGTGGGGGGAACAAGGGCCGCGTACTTC.

This clonotype was picked up a small number of times. A clone one base away is much larger, so this may be a read error. The chain employs TRBV6-6 and TRBJ2-1; TRBD2 matches 7 bases. CDR3 length equals 14 residues. The V and J ends lost 6 bases and 6 bases, in that order; junction bases with no gene match: 8. Per the germline V gene, CDR1 is MNHNY and CDR2 is SVGAGI (reference sequence). The CDR3 DNA is TGTGCCAGCAGCTCCGGGGAGGGTGGCAATGAGCAGTTCTTC. It codes for CASSSGEGGNEQFF.

This clonotype came up once. The chain carries TRBV27 and TRBJ2-5; 14 positions match TRBD2. V was pared by 8 bases and J by 5 bases, with 7 bases of the junction left unmatched. From germline, CDR1 is MNHEY and CDR2 SMNVEV (reference sequence). The CDR3 has 15 residues. The CDR3: CASFGLAGGGETQYF. In DNA form, the CDR3 reads TGTGCCAGCTTCGGACTAGCGGGAGGAGGGGAGACCCAGTACTTC.

This clonotype was recorded a few times. The chain has TRBV11-3 and TRBJ2-3; the match to TRBD2 covers 7 bases. The length of the CDR3 is 15 residues. Germline loops: CDR1 SGHNT, CDR2 YENEEA. The junction had 6 bases not matched to a gene; V was cut back by 5 bases and J by 1 base. The CDR3 nucleotides read TGTGCCAGCAGCCCCCGAGCGGGGCGCACAGATACGCAGTATTTT. It codes for CASSPRAGRTDTQYF.

The CDR3 DNA is TGCGCCAGCAGCCTCCGTGTGGACAGGGGAGAGACCCAGTACTTC. This encodes CASSLRVDRGETQYF. The chain uses TRBV4-1 and TRBJ2-5, with 9 nucleotides matching TRBD1. The germline V gene encodes CDR1 MGHRA and CDR2 YSYEKL. Trimming took 4 bases from V and 4 from J; bases not matched to a gene: 7. The CDR3 extends over 15 amino acids.

Note on this clonotype: One junction end disagrees with the germline gene, perhaps due to a read error. The chain combines TRBV20-1 with TRBJ2-7, with a tentative D call TRBD1 (5 bases). Germline CDR1 and CDR2: DFQATT and SNEGSKA (reference sequence). The CDR3 extends over 13 amino acids. This CDR3 reads CGARHRGTSFMYF. As DNA, the CDR3 is TGCGGTGCTAGGCATAGGGGAACGAGTTTTATGTACTTC.

The CDR3 sequence is CAISEPMNTEAFF. The CDR3 nucleotides read TGTGCCATCAGTGAGCCAATGAACACTGAAGCTTTCTTT. The chain carries TRBV10-3 and TRBJ1-1, with D uncertain. V was trimmed by 2 bases and J by 0 bases, leaving 4 bases between them. The length of the CDR3 is 13 residues. The germline V gene has CDR1 ENHRY and CDR2 SYGVKD.

This chain links TRBV4-3 with TRBJ2-3, with D uncertain. The CDR3 has 14 residues. Germline CDR1 is LGHNA and CDR2 is YSLEER. The V end was cut by 1 base, the J end by 2 bases, with 7 bases between. The CDR3 protein is CASSQGSHTDTQYF. The CDR3 DNA reads as TGCGCCAGCAGCCAAGGCTCACACACAGATACGCAGTATTTT.

With respect to this clonotype: A much larger clone lies one base from this, so it may be a read error. V and J are TRBV7-9 and TRBJ2-3, with 7 nucleotides matching TRBD1. V lost 5 bases to trimming and J lost 2 bases; unmatched junction nucleotides: 4. Looked up from germline, CDR1 is SEHNR and CDR2 is FQNEAQ (reference sequence). The CDR3 is 14 residues long. The CDR3: CASSADRATDTQYF. For the CDR3, the DNA is TGTGCCAGCAGCGCCGACAGGGCCACAGATACGCAGTATTTT.

The V gene is TRBV12-3 or TRBV12-4, the J gene TRBJ2-5, with a tentative D call TRBD2 (6 bases). Trimming stripped 10 bases from V and 11 bases from J, with 20 bases between. This CDR3 region has 12 residues. For the CDR3, the DNA is TGTGCCACACGGACTAACGAGAATGAGCAGTACTTC. Amino acid sequence: CATRTNENEQYF.

V gene TRBV7-2 combines with J gene TRBJ2-6, with no clear D. Trimming pared 6 bases from V and 2 bases from J, leaving 8 bases between. Germline CDR1 SGHTA, CDR2 FQGNSA. CDR3 length: 14 amino acids. The CDR3 sequence: CASSSQAGANVLTF. The CDR3 nucleotides are TGTGCCAGCAGTTCTCAGGCTGGGGCCAACGTCCTGACTTTC.

This clonotype turned up a few times. J is TRBJ1-2 and V is TRBV2; 9 positions agree with TRBD1. Germline CDR1 SNHLY, CDR2 FYNNEI. The CDR3 sequence is 15 residues long. The V gene end was trimmed by 3 bases and the J gene end by 4 bases; junction bases not matched to a gene: 6. The CDR3: CASSEADRGFYGYTF. The CDR3 region has the DNA TGTGCCAGCAGTGAGGCCGACAGGGGGTTCTATGGCTACACCTTC. The full variable domain, completed using reference TRBV2 and TRBJ1-2, is EPEVTQTPSHQVTQMGQEVILRCVPISNHLYFYWYRQILGQKVEFLVSFYNNEISEKSEIFDDQFSVERPDGSNFTLKIRSTKLEDSAMYFCASSEADRGFYGYTFGSGTRLTVV.

The chain uses TRBV3-1 and TRBJ2-5, with a tentative D call TRBD2 (6 bases). The ends were cut back, 0 bases at V and 2 bases at J, with 13 bases in the middle. This CDR3 has 16 amino acids. Germline V gene data show CDR1 as LGHDT and CDR2 as YNNKEL (reference sequence). The CDR3 sequence: CASSQDSGLTQETQYF. Here the CDR3 DNA reads TGTGCCAGCAGCCAAGATTCTGGACTAACGCAAGAGACCCAGTACTTC.

This clonotype has just a few counts. This chain connects TRBV10-3 to TRBJ2-7; D remains unclear. The V gene's germline CDR1 is ENHRY and CDR2 SYGVKD. This CDR3 is 12 amino acids long. The V end lost 5 bases, the J end lost 2 bases, and 7 bases lay between the germline ends. CDR3 in amino acids: CAISSTAYEQYF. The CDR3 DNA reads as TGTGCCATCAGTTCGACGGCCTACGAGCAGTACTTC.

This clonotype was found many times. The CDR3, as DNA: TGTGCCAGCAGTTACAATCCCCACGAGCAGTACTTC. Protein product: CASSYNPHEQYF. This rearrangement joins TRBV12-3 or TRBV12-4 to TRBJ2-7; D is uncertain. Trimming removed 4 bases at V and 5 bases at J, with 9 bases between. CDR3 length: 12 residues.

V gene TRBV7-9 combines with J gene TRBJ2-3; D call uncertain. CDR3 length: 13 amino acids. V lost 1 base to trimming and J lost 5 bases, with 7 bases between them. The germline V gene has CDR1 SEHNR and CDR2 FQNEAQ (reference sequence). The CDR3 DNA follows: TGTGCCAGCAGCTTAGAGGTAGGAGATACGCAGTATTTT. It specifies CASSLEVGDTQYF.

The chain links TRBV7-2 to TRBJ2-1; D uncertain. Trimming removed 1 base from V and 3 bases from J, with 13 bases in between. The CDR3 sequence is 16 residues long. Germline CDR1 and CDR2: SGHTA and FQGNSA. CDR3 residues: CASSLVGGFDYNEQFF. The CDR3, as DNA: TGTGCCAGCAGCTTAGTAGGCGGATTTGACTACAATGAGCAGTTCTTC.

This clonotype was observed a handful of times. The rearrangement uses TRBV7-2 and TRBJ2-1; 9 nucleotides align to TRBD2. The germline V gene has CDR1 SGHTA and CDR2 FQGNSA. After removal of 0 bases from V and 15 bases from J, the junction contained 6 bases not matched to a gene. The CDR3 length is 13 residues. As DNA, the CDR3 is TGTGCCAGCAGCTTAGCGCGAGCGGGAGGTATGTTCTTC. Translation: CASSLARAGGMFF.